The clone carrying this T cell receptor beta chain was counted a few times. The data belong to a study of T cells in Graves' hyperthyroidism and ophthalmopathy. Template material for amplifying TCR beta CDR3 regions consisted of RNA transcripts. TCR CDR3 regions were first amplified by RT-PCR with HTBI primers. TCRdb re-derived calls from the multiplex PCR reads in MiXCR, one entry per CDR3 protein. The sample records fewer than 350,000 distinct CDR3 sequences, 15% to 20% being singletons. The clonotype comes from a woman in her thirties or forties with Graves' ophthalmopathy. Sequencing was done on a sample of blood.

CDR3 protein: CASSVAPGYLDTEAFF. In nucleotides, the CDR3 is TGTGCCAGCAGCGTAGCTCCAGGTTACTTAGACACTGAAGCTTTCTTT. This rearrangement joins TRBV9 to TRBJ1-1, with D uncertain. The CDR3 is 16 residues long. CDR1 and CDR2 (germline): SGDLS, YYNGEE. Trimming left V 0 bases short and J 3 bases short, with 15 bases between.